One sample yielded the 9 T cell receptor beta chains listed below, sequenced in a study of T cells in Graves' hyperthyroidism and ophthalmopathy. The CDR3 regions of TCR beta were amplified from RNA transcripts. The study used the HTBI primer set for a first-round RT-PCR of the TCR CDR3. TCRdb re-called the multiplex PCR reads with MiXCR, one entry per CDR3 protein. Of under 400,000 distinct CDR3 sequences in the sample, about 20% are singletons; the top ten hold around 47%. The sequencing sample was made of blood. Receptors were obtained from a woman in her forties or fifties with Graves' hyperthyroidism.

In its sample, this clonotype was seen a few times. The chain links TRBV19 to TRBJ2-2; 8 bases line up with TRBD2. Trimming took 1 base from V and 3 from J; bases not matched to a gene: 4. Germline V gene lookup returns CDR1 LNHDA and CDR2 SQIVND (reference sequence). There are 16 residues in the CDR3. CDR3 sequence reads: CASSIGAGAYTGELFF. DNA of the CDR3: TGTGCCAGTAGTATAGGAGCGGGAGCGTACACCGGGGAGCTGTTTTTT.

This clonotype was observed a few times. The CDR3 reads CASSVEGGRGTGELFF. The CDR3, as DNA: TGTGCCAGCAGCGTAGAGGGCGGGAGAGGAACCGGGGAGCTGTTTTTT. The V call is TRBV9, the J call TRBJ2-2, with 7 positions matching TRBD2. J was trimmed by 5 bases and V by 0 bases; bases with no gene match: 7. The CDR3 contains 16 residues. Germline CDR1 reads SGDLS; CDR2 reads YYNGEE.

This clonotype was seen repeatedly, ten times or more. The chain couples TRBV6-5 to TRBJ2-5; D gene ambiguous. V lost 0 bases and J 4 bases, leaving 6 bases between the germline ends. CDR1 and CDR2 (germline): MNHEY, SVGAGI. The CDR3 runs to 13 residues. The CDR3, as DNA: TGTGCCAGCAGTTACTCGACTCGAGAGACCCAGTACTTC. It translates to CASSYSTRETQYF.

This rearrangement joins TRBV20-1 to TRBJ1-1; D might be TRBD1 (5 bases). Germline lookup yields CDR1 DFQATT and CDR2 SNEGSKA (reference sequence). Between the trimmed V and J ends, which lost 8 bases and 0 bases, there was a span of 13 bases. CDR3 length: 13 residues. CDR3 sequence (DNA): TGCAGTTCGGGGCAACGCATGAACACTGAAGCTTTCTTT. It translates to CSSGQRMNTEAFF.

The chain carries TRBV27 and TRBJ2-2; D call uncertain. Germline V CDR1 and CDR2: MNHEY, SMNVEV (reference sequence). The V gene lost 5 bases and the J gene lost 5 bases, with 15 bases spanning the gap. The CDR3 has 15 amino acids. The CDR3 region has the DNA TGTGCCAGCAGTGCAACCTCGGGCCTGACCGGGGAGCTGTTTTTT. Translating it yields CASSATSGLTGELFF.

This clonotype showed up just a few times. V is TRBV12-3 or TRBV12-4 and J is TRBJ1-4, with D maybe TRBD1 (6 bases). The V end was cut by 5 bases, the J end by 8 bases, with 9 bases between. The CDR3 is 12 amino acids. The CDR3 nucleotides are TGTGCCAGCAGTCTCCAGGGGGAAAAACTGTTTTTT. It codes for CASSLQGEKLFF.

This chain links TRBV10-3 with TRBJ1-5, with TRBD1 identical over 8 bases. Germline assignment: CDR1 ENHRY and CDR2 SYGVKD. This CDR3 region has 12 residues. V shed 10 bases and J 5 bases; nucleotides not matched to a gene: 4. The CDR3 DNA sequence: TGTGCCACCCAGGGGGCCGATCAGCCCCAGCATTTT. Translation: CATQGADQPQHF.

This clonotype was detected many times. The V and J genes are TRBV11-2 and TRBJ1-3, with 7 positions matching TRBD1. The length of the CDR3 is 16 residues. CDR1 is SGHAT and CDR2 is FQNNGV in the germline V gene. Trimming removed 4 bases from V and 0 bases from J; junction bases left unmatched: 6. The CDR3 bases are TGTGCCAGCAGCTACCCAGGGACAGCCTCTGGAAACACCATATATTTT. It codes for CASSYPGTASGNTIYF.

Many counts were recorded for this clonotype. The CDR3 nucleotides read TGTGCCTGGTCCCCGGGGTTGGCGGAGAGGGCAGATACGCAGTATTTT. This sequence encodes CAWSPGLAERADTQYF. The rearrangement joins TRBV30 to TRBJ2-3; TRBD2 is a possible D gene (5 bases). CDR1 is GTSNPN, CDR2 SVGIG, per germline (reference sequence). Trimming took off 5 bases at V and 4 bases at J, with 22 bases between the two ends. The CDR3 extends over 16 amino acids.